The rows below give T cell receptor beta chains drawn from one sample of a study of memory CD4+ T cells and cytomegalovirus serostatus. Assay: immunoSEQ multiplex PCR; the TCRdb copy retains only in-frame clones and omits some. The sample records under 50,000 clones, under 80% being singletons. Sequenced sample: memory CD4+ T cells from blood. The receptor set was obtained from an adult in good health and CMV-seronegative. Each CDR3 is given with its conserved first and last residue. D genes are given only for firm matches. Part of the rows lack a size; the others show once, few, many or a class for expanded clones.

j_call,d_call,clone_size,cdr3_length,v_call,cdr3_nt,cdr3_aa
TRBJ1-1,TRBD1,.,17,TRBV19,TGTGCCACCAAAAGAGCGGGACAGGGGGCTGGGGGCACTGAAGCTTTCTTT,CATKRAGQGAGGTEAFF
TRBJ1-5,TRBD1,.,18,TRBV5-6,TGTGCCAGCAGCTTCTACACCCACAGGGGCGATAGCAATCAGCCCCAGCATTTT,CASSFYTHRGDSNQPQHF
TRBJ2-1,TRBD2,.,16,TRBV9,TGTGCCAGCAGCCCTGGGCTAGCGGGGTCTTACAATGAGCAGTTCTTC,CASSPGLAGSYNEQFF
TRBJ1-4,TRBD1,once,15,TRBV5-4,TGTGCCAGCAGCTTTTTCGGACAGGGGGCGGAAAAACTGTTTTTT,CASSFFGQGAEKLFF
TRBJ2-2,.,once,16,TRBV9,TGTGCCAGCAGCAGGTTGGACAGCCCGAACACCGGGGAGCTGTTTTTT,CASSRLDSPNTGELFF
TRBJ2-3,.,.,15,TRBV18,TGTGCCAGCTCACCACCGAGACAGGGAGGAGATACGCAGTATTTT,CASSPPRQGGDTQYF
TRBJ2-5,TRBD2,few,16,TRBV5-4,TGTGCCAGCAGCTTGGACTTGGCGGGGGGCCAAGAGACCCAGTACTTC,CASSLDLAGGQETQYF
TRBJ1-2,.,few,12,TRBV28,TGTGCCAGCAGTTGGAGTTACTATGGCTACACCTTC,CASSWSYYGYTF
TRBJ2-1,TRBD1,once,13,TRBV7-7,TGTGCCAGCAGCTTGACAGGGGGCCATGAGCAGTTCTTC,CASSLTGGHEQFF
TRBJ2-5,TRBD2,once,15,TRBV5-1,TGCGCCAGCAGCTTAGGTAGCGGGGCCTGGGAGACCCAGTACTTC,CASSLGSGAWETQYF
TRBJ2-3,.,few,14,TRBV19,TGTGCCAGTAGTACCCGGACAGGCACAGATACGCAGTATTTT,CASSTRTGTDTQYF
TRBJ2-5,.,.,13,TRBV2,TGTGCCAGCACTCGGGCGACGAGTATTGAGCAGTACTTC,CASTRATSIEQYF
TRBJ1-6,TRBD1,.,15,TRBV6-5,TGTGCCAGCAGTAACAGGGGGCAGGGTAATTCACCCCTCCACTTT,CASSNRGQGNSPLHF
TRBJ1-3,.,.,16,TRBV7-2,TGTGCCAGCAGCTTAGGCCCTACAGGGAGTGGAAACACCATATATTTT,CASSLGPTGSGNTIYF
TRBJ2-5,TRBD1,.,17,TRBV7-2,TGTGCCAGCAGCTTAGGATTAGGGGGCTTGCGGACGGAGACCCAGTACTTC,CASSLGLGGLRTETQYF
TRBJ2-6,TRBD1,.,16,TRBV19,TGTGCCAGTAGCCCAACAGGGGGGTTCGGGGCCAACGTCCTGACTTTC,CASSPTGGFGANVLTF
TRBJ2-5,.,once,17,TRBV11-3,TGTGCCACCTCGAGGGGTCCCAGGGGGCGGGAGGAAGAGACCCAGTACTTC,CATSRGPRGREEETQYF
TRBJ1-1,.,.,14,TRBV6-6,TGTGCCAGCAGCCCGCGAGGTATGAACACTGAAGCTTTCTTT,CASSPRGMNTEAFF
TRBJ1-6,TRBD1,.,15,TRBV11-2,TGTGCCAGCAGCGCAACAGGGGGTTCTAATTCACCCCTCCACTTT,CASSATGGSNSPLHF
TRBJ2-3,.,once,13,TRBV7-2,TGTGCCAGCAGCTTGGGATATGGAGATACGCAGTATTTT,CASSLGYGDTQYF